This T cell receptor beta chain is from a study of blood T cell repertoires in COVID-19 (dated by TCRdb to 2018 to 2021). Describing the broader study: Collaborator samples came from the United States, Italy and Spain and covered acute and convalescent phases of COVID-19. Deeply sampled blood TCRbeta repertoires from subjects exposed to, actively infected with, or recovered from COVID-19 were included in the dataset. Nearly every sample came with metadata listing a de-identified subject ID, COVID-19 status, age in years and sex. Where available, HLA class I and class II types were obtained from metadata supplied by the sample provider rather than from assay-based typing. A freely available public database, intended as a resource for researchers studying the immune response to SARS-CoV-2, is where the repertoires were released. The material from the prospective study consisted of cDNA or gDNA derived from T cells, B-cell-depleted T cells, or PBMCs. Samples were obtained from the ongoing ImmuneRACE study (first 160 participants) and from 1,000 to 1,500 subjects provided by 6 global collaborators.

Cut back by 5 bases and 4 bases, the V and J ends lie 6 bases apart. From its cysteine to its phenylalanine, the CDR3 spans 11 amino acids. Only CDR3 DNA is held: 33 bases, read in frame from base 1. As to this clone: Its antigen is currently not known. No base qualities exist here, and no much larger clone lies one base off it.

The investigation overall reported the following: Clinical and demographic metadata were provided uncurated, with the amount varying by source and participant.

Participants in the prospective study were enrolled through a virtual design, were aged 18 to 89 years, and lived in roughly 26 United States geographic areas. In the prospective study, cohorts were assigned on the basis of participant-reported clinical history obtained from a screening survey and a study questionnaire. ImmuneRACE Cohort 3 recovered participants were defined by two consecutive negative NP/OP PCR tests, healthcare professional clearance, or symptom resolution. Mobile phlebotomists in the prospective study collected whole blood, serum and a nasopharyngeal or oropharyngeal swab from every participant. Additional blood draws and questionnaires over an approximately two-month period could optionally be provided by prospective study participants. Blood samples from the prospective study were shipped frozen or at room temperature prior to DNA extraction. The immunoSEQ Assay, a bias-controlled multiplex PCR, was used to amplify TCRbeta CDR3 regions from genomic DNA. The study's processing was this. The number of nucleated cells in each sample was estimated from the amplification of reference gene primers within the assay. To quantify the absolute abundance of each unique TCRbeta CDR3 rearrangement, sequence reads were collapsed and filtered. For each sample, productive Simpson clonality was calculated as the square root of Simpson's diversity index across productive rearrangements. Not all clones reach the TCRdb copy of this immuneACCESS table, which keeps in-frame sequences only. Checked studies attribute under half of the gap to unresolved V genes and leave the rest unexplained. The V and J calls and clone size were taken over from that table, and D and trimming were inferred from the DNA. This sample comprises approximately 180,000 clones, around 85% of them detected only once. Of the sample, 6.2% is held by the ten largest clones.

Sequenced: PBMCs or T cells enriched from blood (not recorded which). The chain uses TRBV12-3 or TRBV12-4 and TRBJ2-7; the best D guess is TRBD2, with 6 bases matching. This clonotype originated in a middle-aged man who had recovered from COVID-19. Here is the DNA: TGTGCCAGCAGTGGGAGGTACGAGCAGTACTTC. This yields the protein CASSGRYEQYF.